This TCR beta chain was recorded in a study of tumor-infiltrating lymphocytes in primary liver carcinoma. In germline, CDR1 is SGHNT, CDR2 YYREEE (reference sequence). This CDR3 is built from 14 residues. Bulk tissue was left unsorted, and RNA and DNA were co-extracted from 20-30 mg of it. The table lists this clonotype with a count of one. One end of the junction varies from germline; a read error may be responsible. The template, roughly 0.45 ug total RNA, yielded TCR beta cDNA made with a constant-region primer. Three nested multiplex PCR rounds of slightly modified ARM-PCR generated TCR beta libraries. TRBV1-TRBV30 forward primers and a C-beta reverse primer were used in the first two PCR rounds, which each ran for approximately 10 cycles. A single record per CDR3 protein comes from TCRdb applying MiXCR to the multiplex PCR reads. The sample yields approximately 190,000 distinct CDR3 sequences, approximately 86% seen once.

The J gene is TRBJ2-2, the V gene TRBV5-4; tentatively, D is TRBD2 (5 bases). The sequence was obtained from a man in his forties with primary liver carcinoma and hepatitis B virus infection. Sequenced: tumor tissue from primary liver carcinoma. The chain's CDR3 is CASSFGERTGKLFF. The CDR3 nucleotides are TGTGCCAGCAGCTTTGGTGAGCGCACCGGGAAGCTGTTTTTT.